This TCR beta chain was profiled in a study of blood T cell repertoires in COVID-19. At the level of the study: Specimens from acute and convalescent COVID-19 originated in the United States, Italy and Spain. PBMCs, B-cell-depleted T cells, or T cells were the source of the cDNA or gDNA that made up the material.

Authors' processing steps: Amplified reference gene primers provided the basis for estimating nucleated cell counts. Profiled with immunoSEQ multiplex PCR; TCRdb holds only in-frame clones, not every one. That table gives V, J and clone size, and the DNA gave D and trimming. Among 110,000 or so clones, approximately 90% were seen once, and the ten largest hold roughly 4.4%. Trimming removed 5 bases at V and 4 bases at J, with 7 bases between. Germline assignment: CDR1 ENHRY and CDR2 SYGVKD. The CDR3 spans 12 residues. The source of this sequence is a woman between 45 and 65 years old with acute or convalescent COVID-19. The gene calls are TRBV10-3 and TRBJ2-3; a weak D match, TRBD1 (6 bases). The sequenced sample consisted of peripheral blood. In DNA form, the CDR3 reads TGTGCCATCAGTCGACAGGCAGATACGCAGTATTTT. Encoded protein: CAISRQADTQYF.